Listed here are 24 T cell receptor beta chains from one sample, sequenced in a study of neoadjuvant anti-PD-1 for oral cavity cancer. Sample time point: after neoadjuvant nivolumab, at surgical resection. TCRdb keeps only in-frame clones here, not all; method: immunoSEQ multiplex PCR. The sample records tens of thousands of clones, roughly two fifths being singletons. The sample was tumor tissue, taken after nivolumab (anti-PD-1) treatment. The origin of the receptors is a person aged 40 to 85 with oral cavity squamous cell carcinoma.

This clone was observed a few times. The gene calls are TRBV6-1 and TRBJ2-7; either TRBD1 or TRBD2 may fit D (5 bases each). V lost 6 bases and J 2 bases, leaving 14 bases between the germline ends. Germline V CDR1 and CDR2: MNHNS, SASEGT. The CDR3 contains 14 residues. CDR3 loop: CASRLRDGPYEQYF. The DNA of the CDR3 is TGTGCCAGCAGGCTCCGGGACGGTCCCTACGAGCAGTACTTC.

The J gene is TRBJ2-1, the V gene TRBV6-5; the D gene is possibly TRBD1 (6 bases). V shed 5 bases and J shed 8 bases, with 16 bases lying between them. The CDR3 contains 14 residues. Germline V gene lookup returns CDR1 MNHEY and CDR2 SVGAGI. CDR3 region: CASSAYTGWDEQFF. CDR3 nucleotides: TGTGCCAGCAGTGCTTATACAGGGTGGGATGAGCAGTTCTTC.

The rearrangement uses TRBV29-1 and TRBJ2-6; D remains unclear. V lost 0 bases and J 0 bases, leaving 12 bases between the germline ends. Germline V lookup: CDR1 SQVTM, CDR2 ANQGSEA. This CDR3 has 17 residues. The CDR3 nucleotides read TGCAGCGTTGAAGATCGTTACGGCTACTCTGGGGCCAACGTCCTGACTTTC. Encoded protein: CSVEDRYGYSGANVLTF. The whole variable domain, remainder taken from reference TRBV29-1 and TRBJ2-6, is SAVISQKPSRDICQRGTSLTIQCQVDSQVTMMFWYRQQPGQSLTLIATANQGSEATYESGFVIDKFPISRPNLTFSTLTVSNMSPEDSSIYLCSVEDRYGYSGANVLTFGAGSRLTVL.

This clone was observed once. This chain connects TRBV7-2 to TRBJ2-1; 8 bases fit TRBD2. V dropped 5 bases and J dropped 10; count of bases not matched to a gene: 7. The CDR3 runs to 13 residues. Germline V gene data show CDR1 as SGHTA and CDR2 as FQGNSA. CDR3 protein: CASSTITSGEQFF. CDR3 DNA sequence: TGTGCCAGCAGCACCATAACTAGCGGCGAGCAGTTCTTC.

CDR3 coding DNA: TGTGCCAGCTCACCGGGCGGGGGCAGCTCCTACAATGAGCAGTTCTTC. Amino acids: CASSPGGGSSYNEQFF. The chain couples TRBV18 to TRBJ2-1; D may be TRBD2 (7 bases). This CDR3 has 16 amino acids. Germline V gene lookup returns CDR1 KGHSH and CDR2 LQKENI. V was clipped by 3 bases and J by 0 bases, with 12 bases between them.

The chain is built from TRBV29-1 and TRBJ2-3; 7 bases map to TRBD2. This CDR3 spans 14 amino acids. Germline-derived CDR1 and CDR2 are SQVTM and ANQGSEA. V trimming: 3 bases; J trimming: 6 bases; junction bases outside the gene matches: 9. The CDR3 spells CSVDEAGVFDTQYF. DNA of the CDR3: TGCAGCGTTGATGAGGCGGGGGTGTTCGATACGCAGTATTTT.

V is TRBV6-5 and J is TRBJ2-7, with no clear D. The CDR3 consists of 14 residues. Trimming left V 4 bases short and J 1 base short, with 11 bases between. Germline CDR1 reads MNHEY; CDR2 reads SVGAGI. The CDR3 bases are TGTGCCAGCAGTTCCTCGCGATGGTCCTACGAGCAGTACTTC. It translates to CASSSSRWSYEQYF.

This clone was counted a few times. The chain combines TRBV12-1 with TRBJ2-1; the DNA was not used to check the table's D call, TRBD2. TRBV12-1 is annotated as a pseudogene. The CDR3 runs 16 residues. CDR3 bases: TGTGCCAGCAGCTCTCGGACTAGCGGGAGTCGCGTTGAGCAGTTCTTC. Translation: CASSSRTSGSRVEQFF.

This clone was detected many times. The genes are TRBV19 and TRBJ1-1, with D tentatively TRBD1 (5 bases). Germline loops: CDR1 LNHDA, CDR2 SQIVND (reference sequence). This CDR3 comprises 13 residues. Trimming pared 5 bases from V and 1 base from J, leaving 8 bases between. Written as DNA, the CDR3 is TGTGCCAGTAGTCTTCAGGGGAACACTGAAGCTTTCTTT. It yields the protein CASSLQGNTEAFF.

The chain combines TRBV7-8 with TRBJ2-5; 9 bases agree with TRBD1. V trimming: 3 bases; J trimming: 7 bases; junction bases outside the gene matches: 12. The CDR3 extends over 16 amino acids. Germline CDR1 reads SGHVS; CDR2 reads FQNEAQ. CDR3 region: CASSFQAGTGSGTQYF. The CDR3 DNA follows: TGTGCCAGCAGCTTCCAAGCTGGGACAGGGTCGGGGACCCAGTACTTC.

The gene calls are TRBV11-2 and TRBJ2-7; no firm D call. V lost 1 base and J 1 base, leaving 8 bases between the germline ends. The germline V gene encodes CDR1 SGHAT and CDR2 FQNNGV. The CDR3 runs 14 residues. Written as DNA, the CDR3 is TGTGCCAGCAGCTTAGTAGGTAGTTCCTACGAGCAGTACTTC. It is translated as CASSLVGSSYEQYF.

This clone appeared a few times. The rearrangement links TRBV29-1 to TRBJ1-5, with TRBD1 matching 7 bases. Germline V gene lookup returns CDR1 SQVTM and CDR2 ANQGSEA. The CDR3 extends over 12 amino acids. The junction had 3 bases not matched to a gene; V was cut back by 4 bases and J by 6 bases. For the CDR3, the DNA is TGCAGCGTTGGTCAGGGGGGTCAGCCCCAGCATTTT. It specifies CSVGQGGQPQHF.

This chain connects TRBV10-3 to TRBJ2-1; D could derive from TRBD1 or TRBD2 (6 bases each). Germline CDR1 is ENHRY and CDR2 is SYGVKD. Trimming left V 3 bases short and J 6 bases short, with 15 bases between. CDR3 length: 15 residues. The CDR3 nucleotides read TGTGCCATCAGTGATCTGGGGGGCCTCGGCAATGAGCAGTTCTTC. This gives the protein CAISDLGGLGNEQFF.

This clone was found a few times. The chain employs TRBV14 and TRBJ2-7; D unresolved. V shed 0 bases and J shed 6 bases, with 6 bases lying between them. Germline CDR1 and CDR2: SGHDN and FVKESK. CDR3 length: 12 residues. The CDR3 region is CASSQESSEQYF. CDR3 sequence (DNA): TGTGCCAGCAGCCAAGAAAGCTCCGAGCAGTACTTC.

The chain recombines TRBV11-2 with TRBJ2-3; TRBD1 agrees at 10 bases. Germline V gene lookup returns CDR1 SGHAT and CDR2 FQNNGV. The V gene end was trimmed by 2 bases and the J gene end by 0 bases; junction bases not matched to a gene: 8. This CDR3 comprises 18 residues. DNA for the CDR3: TGTGCCAGCAGCTTACGGGACAGGGGAAATACTAGCACAGATACGCAGTATTTT. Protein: CASSLRDRGNTSTDTQYF.

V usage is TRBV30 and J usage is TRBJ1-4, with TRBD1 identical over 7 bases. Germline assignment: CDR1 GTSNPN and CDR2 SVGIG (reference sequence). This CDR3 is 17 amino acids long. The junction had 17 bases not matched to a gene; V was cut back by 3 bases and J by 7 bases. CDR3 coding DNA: TGTGCCTGGAGGCGAGAGGTTGGAGGGACAGATGGTGAAAAACTGTTTTTT. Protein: CAWRREVGGTDGEKLFF.

The DNA of the CDR3 is TGCAGCGTTTTATACCGCCCGACAGGGAGAACAGATACGCAGTATTTT. The encoded protein is CSVLYRPTGRTDTQYF. The chain couples TRBV29-1 to TRBJ2-3; TRBD1 matches 7 bases. In germline, CDR1 is SQVTM, CDR2 ANQGSEA. The ends lost 5 bases at V and 3 bases at J; junction bases unmatched: 14. There are 16 residues in the CDR3.

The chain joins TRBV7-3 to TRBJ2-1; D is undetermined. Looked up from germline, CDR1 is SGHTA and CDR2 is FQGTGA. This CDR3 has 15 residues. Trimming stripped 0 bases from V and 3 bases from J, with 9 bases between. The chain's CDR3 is CASSLTVRNYNEQFF. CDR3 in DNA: TGTGCCAGCAGCTTAACGGTCCGTAACTACAATGAGCAGTTCTTC.

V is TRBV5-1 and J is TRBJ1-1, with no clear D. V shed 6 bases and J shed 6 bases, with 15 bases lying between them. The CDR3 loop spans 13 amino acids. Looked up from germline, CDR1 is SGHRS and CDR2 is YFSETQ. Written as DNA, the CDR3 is TGCGCCAGCAAAGGCCGACTGAGTGCTGAAGCTTTCTTT. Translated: CASKGRLSAEAFF.

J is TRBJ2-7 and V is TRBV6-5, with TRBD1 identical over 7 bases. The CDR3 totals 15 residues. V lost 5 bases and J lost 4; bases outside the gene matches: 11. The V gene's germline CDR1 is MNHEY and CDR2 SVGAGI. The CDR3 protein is CASSRRRDSQYEQYF. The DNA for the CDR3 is TGTGCCAGCAGTCGCCGACGGGACAGCCAATACGAGCAGTACTTC.

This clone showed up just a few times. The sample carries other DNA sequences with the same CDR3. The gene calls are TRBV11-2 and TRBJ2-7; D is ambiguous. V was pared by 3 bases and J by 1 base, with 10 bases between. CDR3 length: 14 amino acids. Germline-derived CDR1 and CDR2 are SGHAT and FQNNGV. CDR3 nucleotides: TGTGCCAGCAGCTTTGGCGACAATTCCTACGAGCAGTACTTC. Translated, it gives CASSFGDNSYEQYF.

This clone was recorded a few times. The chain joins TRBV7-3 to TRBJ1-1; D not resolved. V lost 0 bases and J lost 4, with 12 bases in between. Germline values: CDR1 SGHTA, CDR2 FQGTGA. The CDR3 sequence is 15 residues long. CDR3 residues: CASSLTGGGGTEAFF. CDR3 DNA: TGTGCCAGCAGCTTAACGGGAGGAGGAGGCACTGAAGCTTTCTTT. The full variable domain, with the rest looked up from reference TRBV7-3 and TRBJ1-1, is GAGVSQTPSNKVTEKGKYVELRCDPISGHTALYWYRQSLGQGPEFLIYFQGTGAADDSGLPNDRFFAVRPEGSVSTLKIQRTERGDSAVYLCASSLTGGGGTEAFFGQGTRLTVV.

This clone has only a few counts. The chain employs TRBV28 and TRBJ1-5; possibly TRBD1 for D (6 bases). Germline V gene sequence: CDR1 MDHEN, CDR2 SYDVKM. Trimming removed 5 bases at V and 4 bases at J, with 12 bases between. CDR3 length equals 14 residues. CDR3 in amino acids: CASSPGQTNQPQHF. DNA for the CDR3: TGTGCCAGCAGTCCGGGACAAACAAATCAGCCCCAGCATTTT.

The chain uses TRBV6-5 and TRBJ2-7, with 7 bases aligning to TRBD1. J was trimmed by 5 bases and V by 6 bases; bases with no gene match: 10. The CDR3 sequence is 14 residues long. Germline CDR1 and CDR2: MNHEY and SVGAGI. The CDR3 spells CASRRQGVGDEQYF. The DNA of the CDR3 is TGTGCCAGCAGGAGACAGGGAGTCGGGGACGAGCAGTACTTC.